This T cell receptor (beta chain) was sequenced in a study of T cells after posttransplantation cyclophosphamide (dated by TCRdb to the mid-2010s). Study-level background: Using TRB sequencing, the study followed how the T cell repertoire rebuilt after myeloablative bone marrow transplantation with posttransplantation cyclophosphamide given as GVHD prophylaxis. Samples from around 40 PTCy-treated patients and under 20 related bone marrow donors of those patients were subjected to antigen receptor sequencing. TRB sequencing was performed on blood from all 35 or so PTCy patients with 1-year posttransplant specimens. In 3 patients, TRB sequencing was also performed on up to 3 more blood samples taken 2 to 5.2 years after transplant, and in 4 patients, pretransplant blood was also TRB-sequenced. TRA and TRB clonality were tightly correlated in 10 or so samples, so subsequent TCR analyses focused on TRB only. Public TRB sequences were checked against a database of over 3,600 sequences associated with responses to pathogens, tumor antigens, self-antigens and alloantigens.

Unmatched junction bases come to 3, with V trimmed by 7 bases and J by 5 bases. Including cysteine and phenylalanine, the CDR3 has 12 amino acids. Only the CDR3 part of the read is kept: 36 bases, read in frame from the first base. According to the germline V gene, CDR1 reads SGDLS and CDR2 reads YYNGEE. This clone was detected ten times or more. The antigen it recognizes is unknown. Qualities for individual bases were not recorded, and no much larger clone is one base off. The study at large found these results: Donor-recipient similarity was low at 1-2 months but rose over the first year, and later blood repertoires were often dominated by donor CD8+ memory clones. Across the 45 to 55 patients, TRB clonality was highly associated with recipient CMV seropositivity and CMV reactivation, and diversity with PTCy was similar to that in the CNI/methotrexate controls. The TRB repertoires of T cells infiltrating skin or the GI tract showed only limited overlap with the TRB repertoires found in blood.

Peripheral blood samples were provided by related bone marrow donors on the day of marrow donation. Peripheral blood and bone marrow mononuclear cells were isolated by Ficoll-Hypaque density centrifugation and were cryopreserved. Genomic DNA was used for TRB sequencing, which was performed with the immunoSEQ assay at survey resolution or with the hsTCRB kit. Turning to the authors' computational methods: The immunoSEQ software was used for initial read processing, and the LymphoSeq R package was used for repertoire analyses. Clonality was calculated as 1 minus normalized Shannon entropy, and the Gini coefficient was also calculated for each TRB dataset. To infer phenotypes in unsorted samples, TRB sequences from sorted subsets of the recipient or donor were mapped onto the unsorted samples of the same recipient. TCRdb obtained this table from immuneACCESS and retained in-frame rearrangements with V and J assigned. These tables miss some clones; where compared with another copy, unresolved V genes account for less than half of the shortfall, and the remainder is unexplained. The DNA gave D and trimming, while V, J and clone size come from that table. This sample holds more than 20,000 clones in total, without any singletons. Of the sample, over 1.3% is held by the ten largest clones.

This receptor was identified in a man aged 50 to 59 in good health, CMV-negative, and a related stem cell transplant donor. Sequencing input: PBMCs. The receptor chain draws on TRBV9 and TRBJ2-5; the junction holds 9 bases that match TRBD1. The CDR3 reads as follows: CASGDRGETQYF. The DNA reads TGTGCCAGCGGTGACAGGGGGGAGACCCAGTACTTC.